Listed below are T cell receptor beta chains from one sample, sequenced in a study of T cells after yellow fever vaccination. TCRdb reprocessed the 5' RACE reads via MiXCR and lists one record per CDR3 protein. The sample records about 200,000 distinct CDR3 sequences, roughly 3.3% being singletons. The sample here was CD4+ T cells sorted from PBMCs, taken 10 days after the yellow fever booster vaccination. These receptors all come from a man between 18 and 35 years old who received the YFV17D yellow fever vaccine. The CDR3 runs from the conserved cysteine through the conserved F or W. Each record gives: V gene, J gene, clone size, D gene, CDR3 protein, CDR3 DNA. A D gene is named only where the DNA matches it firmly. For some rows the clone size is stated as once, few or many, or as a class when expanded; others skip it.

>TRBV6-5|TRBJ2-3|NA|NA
CASRRTHPRGTDTQYF
TGTGCCAGCAGGAGGACCCACCCAAGGGGGACAGATACGCAGTATTTT
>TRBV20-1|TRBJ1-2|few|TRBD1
CSAKQGAGGYTF
TGCAGTGCTAAACAGGGGGCCGGTGGCTACACCTTC
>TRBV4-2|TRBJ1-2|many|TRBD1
CASSPEGQGIGYTF
TGTGCCAGCAGCCCCGAGGGACAGGGAATCGGTTACACCTTC
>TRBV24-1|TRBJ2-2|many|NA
CATSDPRTPGELFF
TGTGCCACCAGTGATCCGAGAACGCCCGGGGAGCTGTTTTTT
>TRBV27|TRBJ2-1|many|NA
CASSPGTFHNEQFF
TGTGCCAGCAGCCCAGGGACTTTTCACAATGAGCAGTTCTTC
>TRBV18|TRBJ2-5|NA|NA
CASSPATLQETQYF
TGTGCCAGCTCACCTGCGACACTCCAAGAGACCCAGTACTTC
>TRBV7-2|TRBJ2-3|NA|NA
CASSGTRGGSEDTQYF
TGTGCCAGCAGCGGAACCAGGGGGGGTTCGGAAGATACGCAGTATTTT
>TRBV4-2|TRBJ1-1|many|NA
CASSQDGPGNRAFF
TGTGCCAGCAGCCAAGATGGGCCAGGAAATAGAGCTTTCTTT
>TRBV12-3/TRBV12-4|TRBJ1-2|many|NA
CASSPRQTDYGYTF
TGTGCCAGCAGTCCCCGACAGACGGACTATGGCTACACCTTC
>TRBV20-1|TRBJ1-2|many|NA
CSARDGQRQDLRHGYTF
TGCAGTGCTAGAGATGGTCAACGACAGGACTTGCGGCATGGCTACACCTTC
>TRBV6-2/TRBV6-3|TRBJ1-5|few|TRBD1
CASSFRGLGNQPQHF
TGTGCCAGCAGTTTTAGGGGGCTCGGCAATCAGCCCCAGCATTTT
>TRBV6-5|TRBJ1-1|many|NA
CASSYGWGAFF
TGTGCCAGCAGTTACGGCTGGGGAGCTTTCTTT
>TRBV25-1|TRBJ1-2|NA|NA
CASSDGGAAGSRAYGYTF
TGTGCCAGCAGTGACGGGGGAGCCGCAGGGTCGCGGGCCTATGGCTACACCTTC
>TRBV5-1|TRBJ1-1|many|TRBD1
CASSPDRGFTNTEAFF
TGCGCCAGCAGCCCGGACAGGGGATTCACGAACACTGAAGCTTTCTTT
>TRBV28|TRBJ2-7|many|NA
CASTARSDEQYF
TGTGCCAGCACCGCCCGGAGCGACGAGCAGTACTTC
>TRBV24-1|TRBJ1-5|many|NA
CATSDIVLNQPQHF
TGTGCCACCAGTGATATAGTGCTCAATCAGCCCCAGCATTTT
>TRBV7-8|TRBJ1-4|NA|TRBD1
CASSPGQPENEKLFF
TGTGCCAGCAGCCCGGGACAGCCAGAGAATGAAAAACTGTTTTTT
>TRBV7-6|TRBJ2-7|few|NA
CASSSHAYEQYF
TGTGCCAGCAGCTCCCACGCTTACGAGCAGTACTTC
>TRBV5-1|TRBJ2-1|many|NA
CASSLQTGKEHEQFF
TGCGCCAGCAGCTTGCAAACGGGGAAGGAGCATGAGCAGTTCTTC
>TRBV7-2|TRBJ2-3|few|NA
CASSQDSWIDTQYF
TGTGCCAGCAGCCAAGACAGTTGGATAGATACGCAGTATTTT
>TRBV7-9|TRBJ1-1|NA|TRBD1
CASSLAATGDTEAFF
TGTGCCAGCAGCTTAGCGGCGACAGGGGACACTGAAGCTTTCTTT
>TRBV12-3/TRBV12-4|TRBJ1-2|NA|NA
CASTPLRGHGYTF
TGTGCCAGCACCCCGTTGAGGGGACATGGCTACACCTTC
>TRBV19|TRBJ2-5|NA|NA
CASSIEGTQETQYF
TGTGCCAGTAGTATAGAAGGGACCCAAGAGACCCAGTACTTC
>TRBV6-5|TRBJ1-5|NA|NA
CASRKKGFFQPQHF
TGTGCCAGCAGGAAAAAGGGTTTCTTCCAGCCCCAGCATTTT